The T cell receptor (beta chain) under discussion was sequenced for a study of cytomegalovirus exposure and HLA in healthy donors. For this clone: Its cognate antigen is unknown.

The V end lost 6 bases, the J end lost 6 bases, and 6 bases lay between the germline ends. Germline V CDR1 and CDR2: ENHRY, SYGVKD. CDR3 size: 11 residues. The PCR made use of 60 Vbeta and 13 Jbeta primers. The assay was immunoSEQ multiplex PCR, and TCRdb's table has in-frame clones only and misses some. The top ten hold approximately 2.4% of the sample, which has about 190,000 clones, around 80% seen once. It was healthy bone marrow donors who served as donors. Broader study findings: The dataset shows that most TCR sequences were rare, while some public TCRs occurred in many donors. In an earlier analysis, productive rearrangement rates for most beta V segments clustered near 87% or 30%.

The sample consisted of PBMCs. The chain couples TRBV10-3 to TRBJ2-1; possibly TRBD2 for D (5 bases). The receptor was derived from a male donor in good health and CMV-seronegative. The CDR3 coding sequence is TGTGCCATCAGGAGGGCCAATGAGCAGTTCTTC. This gives the protein CAIRRANEQFF.